The T cell receptor beta chain under discussion was sequenced for a study of T-cell memory formation after mild COVID-19. TCRdb called the 5' RACE reads again in MiXCR, with one record for every CDR3 protein. This repertoire shows approximately 500,000 distinct CDR3 sequences, around a quarter found once; its top ten account for approximately 13%. This CDR3 is 13 amino acids long. V was trimmed by 0 bases and J by 15 bases, leaving 15 bases between them. J is TRBJ2-1 and V is TRBV12-3 or TRBV12-4; the D gene is possibly TRBD2 (6 bases). This sequence was found in an adult woman who had mild COVID-19 (a few samples of this study predate the infection). Cell type and time point are not known. Material for sequencing was PBMCs or a T cell subset sorted from them (not recorded which). DNA of the CDR3: TGTGCCAGCAGTTTAGCCGAGAGGAGGGACCCGTTCTTC. It translates to CASSLAERRDPFF.